The present entry profiles one TCR beta chain with its context. It has no known antigen specificity. No per-base quality is available; no much larger clone lies one base away. The data stem from a study of shared clonotypes between healthy human individuals (TCRdb year 2020). Turning to the overall study: Two women and a few men aged 18 to 49 years were included in the cohort. The study deeply sequenced blood TCR repertoires of five healthy adults to estimate repertoire size and the extent of clonotype sharing between individuals. For each donor, three plates each were used for CD4 naive and CD4 memory, two plates were used for CD8 naive, and one plate was used for CD8 memory. To increase sequencing depth and limit assay-specific biases, TCR repertoire library preparation and sequencing were carried out by different laboratories using diverse techniques. Leukapheresis yielded between about 0.9 and 8.9 billion PBMCs per donor.

The study at large found these results: Sharing across a few donors was observed for approximately 5% of naive CD4, less than 4% of naive CD8, about 2.3% of memory CD4, and about 0.39% of memory CD8 clonotypes. Sampling was limited to blood, and TCR repertoires in tissue likely differ from TCR repertoires in blood. Clonotypes shared by all four sorted-subset donors showed higher generation probabilities than non-shared clonotypes. Incomplete sequencing was indicated by rarefaction of sorted-subset datasets, despite the large sequencing depth. The genetic and exposure-history diversity represented was limited by the small number of donors. Estimated clonotype richness was generally larger for naive than for memory subsets. Pairwise subsampling indicated that sequencing depth was expected to affect the degree of clonotype sharing among donors.

CD8 naive samples were CD45RO-negative cells positively selected for CCR7, giving a CD45RA+CCR7+ population that excluded TemRA cells. The donors were healthy, HIV-negative adults with no recently reported acute infections or vaccinations. Only Caucasian adults living in Nashville, Tennessee, USA were represented among the donors. Blood was obtained by leukapheresis, after which PBMCs were separated by Ficoll-Histopaque density gradient centrifugation and cryopreserved in liquid nitrogen vapor phase. Analytical flow cytometry was used to check the purity and quantity of every magnetically sorted T cell population. Genomic DNA was isolated from each sorted fraction and quantified by UV absorbance on a Nanodrop 2000c. Counted from cysteine to phenylalanine, this CDR3 has 15 amino acids. Only CDR3 DNA remains: 45 bases, in frame from the first base. Based on the germline V gene, the CDR1 and CDR2 sequences are SGDLS and YYNGEE. V ends up 4 bases short and J 7 bases short, with an unmatched junction base count of 9.

TCR CDR3 regions were amplified from genomic DNA by multiplex PCR using the deep immunoSEQ assay. Genomic DNA extracted from each cell subset was distributed evenly over all wells of several immunoSEQ 96-well plates, and each plate served as one replicate. Each replicate PCR for sorted subsets received roughly 0.2 ug genomic DNA, equal to roughly 29,000 T cell genomes. The purified libraries were quantified using a Qubit 3.0 fluorometer, sized with a Bioanalyzer 2100, and then quantified again using the KAPA Library Quantification kit. Every immunoSEQ 96-well plate was sequenced on a dedicated single-read 150-cycle Illumina NextSeq 550 flow cell. The authors' analysis ran thus. Because the immunoSEQ output included only junctional sequences and no quality scores, the filtering could not be the same as the filtering used for full-length reads. Sequences were annotated with PyIR, a Python wrapper for IgBLAST v1.9, and V/J genes and CDR3 were assigned using IMGT germline references. Reads were removed for weak V/J assignments (E-value above 1e-6), missing CDR3, stop codons, out-of-frame junctions, or ambiguous translated residues. V3J clonotypes were defined as sequences sharing an identical inferred V gene, J gene, and CDR3 amino acid sequence. The percentage overlap between two repertoires was calculated by dividing the number of shared unique clonotypes by the size of the smaller repertoire. Repertoire richness was assessed with RTK rarefaction, the Chao1 estimator, and Recon v2.1 estimates of unobserved clonotypes. For all TCRbeta clonotypes obtained by the gDNA method from a handful of donors, generation probabilities were computed with OLGA. Imported from immuneACCESS, the table was reduced by TCRdb to in-frame sequences with V and J called. These copies leave out some clones; in studies compared against another copy, an unresolved V gene accounts for under half, and the cause of the remainder is not known. From that table come the V and J calls and clone size; the DNA was used to work out D and trimming. This sample has roughly 1,800,000 clones in its table, and just under 95% of those were observed once. 0.95% to 1.5% of the sample goes to the ten largest clones.

Here the chain combines TRBV9 and TRBJ2-1, and 9 bases in between align with TRBD1. The clonotype originates from a man between 18 and 29 years old in good health. The sequencing input was naive CD8+ T cells sorted from blood. The sample's cell subset or site label, decoded: CD45RA+CCR7+. For the CDR3, the sequence is CASSPTGQGRNEQFF. In nucleotides, the sequence is TGTGCCAGCAGCCCCACGGGACAGGGAAGGAATGAGCAGTTCTTC.